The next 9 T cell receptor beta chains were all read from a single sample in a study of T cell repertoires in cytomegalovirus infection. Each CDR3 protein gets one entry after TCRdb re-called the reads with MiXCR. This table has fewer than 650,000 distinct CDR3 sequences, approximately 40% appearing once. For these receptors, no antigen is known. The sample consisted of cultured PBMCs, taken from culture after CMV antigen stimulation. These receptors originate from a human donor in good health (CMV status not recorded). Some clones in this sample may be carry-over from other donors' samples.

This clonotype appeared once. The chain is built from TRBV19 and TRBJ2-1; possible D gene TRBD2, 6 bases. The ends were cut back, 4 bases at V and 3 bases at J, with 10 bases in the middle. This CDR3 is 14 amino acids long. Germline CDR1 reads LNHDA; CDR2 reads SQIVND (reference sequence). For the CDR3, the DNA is TGTGCCAGTAGTACCCGTAGCGGCTACAATGAGCAGTTCTTC. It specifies CASSTRSGYNEQFF.

CDR3 nucleotides: TGTGCCAGCAGCCCTCGACTAGCGGGAGAGTACATTCAGTACTTC. Residues: CASSPRLAGEYIQYF. The chain has TRBV7-2 and TRBJ2-4; 12 bases are a match to TRBD2. This CDR3 comprises 15 residues. With V trimmed by 5 bases and J by 8 bases, 7 bases remained unmatched. Germline V lookup: CDR1 SGHTA, CDR2 FQGNSA.

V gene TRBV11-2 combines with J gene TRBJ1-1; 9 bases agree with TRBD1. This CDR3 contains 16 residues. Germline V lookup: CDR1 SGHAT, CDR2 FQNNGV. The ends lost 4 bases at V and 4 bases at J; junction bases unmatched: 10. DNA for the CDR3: TGTGCCAGCAGCTCCTCGGGACAGGGAAGGTTCACTGAAGCTTTCTTT. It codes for CASSSSGQGRFTEAFF.

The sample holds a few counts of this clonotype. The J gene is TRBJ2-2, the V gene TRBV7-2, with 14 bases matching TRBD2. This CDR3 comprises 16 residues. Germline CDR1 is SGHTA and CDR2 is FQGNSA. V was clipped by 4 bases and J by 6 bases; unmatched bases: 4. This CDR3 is CASSSRLAGGPGELFF. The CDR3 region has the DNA TGTGCCAGCAGCTCCAGACTAGCGGGGGGGCCCGGGGAGCTGTTTTTT.

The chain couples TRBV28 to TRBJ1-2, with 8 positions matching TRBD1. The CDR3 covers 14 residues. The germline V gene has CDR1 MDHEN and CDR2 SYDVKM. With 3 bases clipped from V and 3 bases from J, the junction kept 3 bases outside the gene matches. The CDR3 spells CASSLQGAHYGYTF. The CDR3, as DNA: TGTGCCAGCAGTTTGCAGGGGGCACACTATGGCTACACCTTC.

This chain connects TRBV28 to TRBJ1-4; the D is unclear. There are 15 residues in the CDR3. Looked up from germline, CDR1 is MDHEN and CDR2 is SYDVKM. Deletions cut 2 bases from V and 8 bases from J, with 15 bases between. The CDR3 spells CASSLIGRSDEKLFF. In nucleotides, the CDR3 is TGTGCCAGCAGTTTAATCGGGCGTTCGGACGAAAAACTGTTTTTT. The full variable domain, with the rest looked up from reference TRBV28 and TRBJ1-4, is DVKVTQSSRYLVKRTGEKVFLECVQDMDHENMFWYRQDPGLGLRLIYFSYDVKMKEKGDIPEGYSVSREKKERFSLILESASTNQTSMYLCASSLIGRSDEKLFFGSGTQLSVL.

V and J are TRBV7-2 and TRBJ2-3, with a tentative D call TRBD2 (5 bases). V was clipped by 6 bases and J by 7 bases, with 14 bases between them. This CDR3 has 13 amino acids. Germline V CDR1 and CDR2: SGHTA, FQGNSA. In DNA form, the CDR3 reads TGTGCCAGCAGTGGAGGCTGGGGATATACGCAGTATTTT. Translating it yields CASSGGWGYTQYF.

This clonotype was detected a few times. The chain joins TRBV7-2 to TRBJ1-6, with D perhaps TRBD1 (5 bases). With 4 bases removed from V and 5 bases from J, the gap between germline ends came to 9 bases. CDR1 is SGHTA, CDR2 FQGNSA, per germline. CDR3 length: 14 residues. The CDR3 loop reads CASSSGHNNSPLHF. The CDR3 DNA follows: TGTGCCAGCAGCTCCGGACACAATAATTCACCCCTCCACTTT. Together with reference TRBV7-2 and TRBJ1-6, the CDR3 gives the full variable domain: GAGVSQSPSNKVTEKGKDVELRCDPISGHTALYWYRQSLGQGLEFLIYFQGNSAPDKSGLPSDRFSAERTGGSVSTLTIQRTQQEDSAVYLCASSSGHNNSPLHFGNGTRLTVT.

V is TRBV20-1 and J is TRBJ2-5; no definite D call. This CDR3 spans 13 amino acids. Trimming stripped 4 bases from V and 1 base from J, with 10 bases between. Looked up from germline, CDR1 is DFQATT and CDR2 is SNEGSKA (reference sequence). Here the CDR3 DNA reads TGCAGTGCTAAGCTTACGGCCCAAGAGACCCAGTACTTC. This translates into CSAKLTAQETQYF.